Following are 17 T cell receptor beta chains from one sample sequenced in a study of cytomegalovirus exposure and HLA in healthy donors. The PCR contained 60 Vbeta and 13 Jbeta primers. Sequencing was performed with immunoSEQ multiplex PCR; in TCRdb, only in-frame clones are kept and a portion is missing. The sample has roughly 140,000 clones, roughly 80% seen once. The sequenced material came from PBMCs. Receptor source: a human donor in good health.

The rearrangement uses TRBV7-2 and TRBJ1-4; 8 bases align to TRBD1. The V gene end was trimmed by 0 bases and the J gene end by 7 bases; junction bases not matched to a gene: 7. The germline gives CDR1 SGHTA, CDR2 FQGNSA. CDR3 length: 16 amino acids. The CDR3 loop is CASSLARQGASEKLFF. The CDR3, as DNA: TGTGCCAGCAGCTTAGCGCGTCAGGGGGCTAGTGAAAAACTGTTTTTT.

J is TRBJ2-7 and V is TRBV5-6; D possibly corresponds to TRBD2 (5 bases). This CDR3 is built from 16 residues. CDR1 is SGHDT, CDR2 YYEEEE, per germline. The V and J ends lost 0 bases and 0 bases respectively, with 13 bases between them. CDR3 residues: CASSLAFPEVSYEQYF. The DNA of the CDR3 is TGTGCCAGCAGCTTGGCTTTCCCGGAGGTCTCCTACGAGCAGTACTTC.

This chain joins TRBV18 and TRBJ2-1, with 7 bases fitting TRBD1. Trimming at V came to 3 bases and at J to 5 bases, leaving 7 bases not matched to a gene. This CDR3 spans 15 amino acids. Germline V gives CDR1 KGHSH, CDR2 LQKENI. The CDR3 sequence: CASSPGTDKDNEQFF. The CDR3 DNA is TGTGCCAGCTCACCGGGGACAGATAAAGACAATGAGCAGTTCTTC.

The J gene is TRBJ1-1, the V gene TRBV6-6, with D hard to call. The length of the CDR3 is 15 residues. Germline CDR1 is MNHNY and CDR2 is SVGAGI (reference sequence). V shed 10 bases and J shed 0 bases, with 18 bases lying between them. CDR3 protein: CATYPRRGLNTEAFF. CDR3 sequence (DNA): TGTGCCACCTATCCTCGGCGCGGGCTGAACACTGAAGCTTTCTTT.

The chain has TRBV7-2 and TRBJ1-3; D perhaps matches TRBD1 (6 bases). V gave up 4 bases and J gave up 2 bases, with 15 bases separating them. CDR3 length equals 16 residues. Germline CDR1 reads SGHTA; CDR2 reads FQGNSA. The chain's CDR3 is CASSSSTGPAGNTIYF. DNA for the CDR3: TGTGCCAGCAGCTCCTCGACAGGTCCGGCTGGAAACACCATATATTTT.

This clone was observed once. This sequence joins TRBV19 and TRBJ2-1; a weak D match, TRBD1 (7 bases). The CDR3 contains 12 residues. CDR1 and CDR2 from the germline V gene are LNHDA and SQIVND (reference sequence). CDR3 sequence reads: CATRQGGIEQFF. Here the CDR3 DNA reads TGTGCAACGAGACAGGGAGGAATTGAGCAGTTCTTC. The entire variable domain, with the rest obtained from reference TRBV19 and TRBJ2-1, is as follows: DGGITQSPKYLFRKEGQNVTLSCEQNLNHDAMYWYRQDPGQGLRLIYYSQIVNDFQKGDIAEGYSVSREKKESFPLTVTSAQKNPTAFYLCATRQGGIEQFFGPGTRLTVL.

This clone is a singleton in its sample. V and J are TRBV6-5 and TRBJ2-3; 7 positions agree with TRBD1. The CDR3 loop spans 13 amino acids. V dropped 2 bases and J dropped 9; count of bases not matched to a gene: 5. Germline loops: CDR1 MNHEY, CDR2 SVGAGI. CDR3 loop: CASSYALGGTQYF. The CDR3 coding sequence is TGTGCCAGCAGTTACGCACTAGGGGGCACGCAGTATTTT.

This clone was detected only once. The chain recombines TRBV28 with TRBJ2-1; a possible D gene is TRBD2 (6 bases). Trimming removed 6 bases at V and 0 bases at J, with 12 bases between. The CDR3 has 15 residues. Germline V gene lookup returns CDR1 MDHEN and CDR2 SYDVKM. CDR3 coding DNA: TGTGCCAGCAGCCCTAGCGCGAGCTCCTACAATGAGCAGTTCTTC. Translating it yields CASSPSASSYNEQFF. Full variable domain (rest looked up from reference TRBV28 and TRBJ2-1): DVKVTQSSRYLVKRTGEKVFLECVQDMDHENMFWYRQDPGLGLRLIYFSYDVKMKEKGDIPEGYSVSREKKERFSLILESASTNQTSMYLCASSPSASSYNEQFFGPGTRLTVL.

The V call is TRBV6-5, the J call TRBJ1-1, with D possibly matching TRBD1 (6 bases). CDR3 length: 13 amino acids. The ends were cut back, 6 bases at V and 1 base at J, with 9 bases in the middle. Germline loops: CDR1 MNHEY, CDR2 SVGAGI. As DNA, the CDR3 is TGTGCCAGCAGGGGACAACCGAACACTGAAGCTTTCTTT. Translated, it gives CASRGQPNTEAFF.

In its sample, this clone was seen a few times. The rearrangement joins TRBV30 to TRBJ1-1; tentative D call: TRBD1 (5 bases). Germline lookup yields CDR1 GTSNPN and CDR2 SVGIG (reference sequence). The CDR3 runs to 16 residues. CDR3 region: CGSDRGREVMNTEAFF. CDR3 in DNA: TGTGGCAGCGACCGGGGCAGGGAGGTCATGAACACTGAAGCTTTCTTT.

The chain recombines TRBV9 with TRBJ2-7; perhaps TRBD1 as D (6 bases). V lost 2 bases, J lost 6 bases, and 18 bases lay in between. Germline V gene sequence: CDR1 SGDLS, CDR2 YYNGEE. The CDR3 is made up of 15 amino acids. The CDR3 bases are TGTGCCAGCAGCGTCTCCGGGACAAATCCCCCCGAGCAGTACTTC. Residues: CASSVSGTNPPEQYF.

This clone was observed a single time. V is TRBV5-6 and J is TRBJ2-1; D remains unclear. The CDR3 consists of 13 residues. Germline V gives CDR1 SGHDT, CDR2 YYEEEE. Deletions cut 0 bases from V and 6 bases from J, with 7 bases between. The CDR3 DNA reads TGTGCCAGCAGCTTGGGGCAAATCAATGAGCAGTTCTTC. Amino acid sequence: CASSLGQINEQFF.

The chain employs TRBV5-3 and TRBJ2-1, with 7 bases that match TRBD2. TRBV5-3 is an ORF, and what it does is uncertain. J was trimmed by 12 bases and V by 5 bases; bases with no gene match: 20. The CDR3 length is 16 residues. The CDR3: CARSFGRGRAAGRQFF. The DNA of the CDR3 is TGTGCCAGAAGTTTTGGGCGAGGGAGGGCCGCAGGAAGGCAGTTCTTC.

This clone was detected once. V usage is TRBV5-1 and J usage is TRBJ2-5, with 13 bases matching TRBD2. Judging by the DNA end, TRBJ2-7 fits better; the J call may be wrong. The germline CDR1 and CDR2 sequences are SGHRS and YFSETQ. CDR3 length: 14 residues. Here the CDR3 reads CASSPGLAGDEQYF. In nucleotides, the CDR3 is TGCGCCAGCAGCCCTGGACTAGCGGGAGACGAGCAGTACTTC.

The chain's CDR3 is CASNPDNLPGDEQFF. In nucleotides, the CDR3 is TGTGCCAGCAACCCAGACAACCTCCCTGGCGATGAGCAGTTCTTC. This rearrangement joins TRBV9 to TRBJ2-1; no definite D call. V gave up 6 bases and J gave up 8 bases, with 21 bases separating them. The CDR3 extends over 15 amino acids. CDR1 is SGDLS and CDR2 is YYNGEE in the germline V gene.

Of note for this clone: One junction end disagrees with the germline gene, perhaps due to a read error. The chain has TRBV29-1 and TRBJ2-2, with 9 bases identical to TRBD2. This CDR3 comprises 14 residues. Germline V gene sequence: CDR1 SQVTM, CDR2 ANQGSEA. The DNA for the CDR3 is TGCAGCGTTGGTGGTAGCGGGGGAACCGGGGAGCTGTCTTTT. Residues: CSVGGSGGTGELSF.

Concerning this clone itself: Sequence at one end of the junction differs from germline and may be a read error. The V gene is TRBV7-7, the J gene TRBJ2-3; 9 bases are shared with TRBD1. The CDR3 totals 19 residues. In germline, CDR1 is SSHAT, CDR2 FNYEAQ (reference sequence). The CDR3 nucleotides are TGTGCTAGCAGCTTAGAGTCAATCCACCGGGACAGGGTTCTATATACGCAGTATTTT. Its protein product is CASSLESIHRDRVLYTQYF.